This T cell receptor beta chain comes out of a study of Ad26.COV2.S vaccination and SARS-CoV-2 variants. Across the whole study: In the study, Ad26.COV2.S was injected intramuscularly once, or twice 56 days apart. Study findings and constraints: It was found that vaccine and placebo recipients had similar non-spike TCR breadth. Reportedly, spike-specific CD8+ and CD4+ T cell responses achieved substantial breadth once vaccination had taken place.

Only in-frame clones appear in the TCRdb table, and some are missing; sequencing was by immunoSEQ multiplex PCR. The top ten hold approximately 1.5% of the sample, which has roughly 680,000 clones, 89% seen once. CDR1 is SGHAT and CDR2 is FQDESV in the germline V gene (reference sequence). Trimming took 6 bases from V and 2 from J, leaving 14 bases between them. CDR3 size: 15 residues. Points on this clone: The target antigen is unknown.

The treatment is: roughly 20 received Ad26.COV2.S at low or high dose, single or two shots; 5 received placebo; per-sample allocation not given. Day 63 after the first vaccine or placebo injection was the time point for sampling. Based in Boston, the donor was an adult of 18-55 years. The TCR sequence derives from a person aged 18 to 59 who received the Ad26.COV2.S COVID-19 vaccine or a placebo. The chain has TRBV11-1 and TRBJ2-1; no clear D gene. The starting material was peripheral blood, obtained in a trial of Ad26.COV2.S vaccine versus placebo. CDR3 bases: TGTGCCAGCAGTCGACTGGGTTTACCCTACAATGAGCAGTTCTTC. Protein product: CASSRLGLPYNEQFF.